Below are 7 T cell receptor beta chains sequenced from a single sample in a study of CD8 T cells in ankylosing spondylitis. Study outcomes and limitations: Typical of ankylosing spondylitis blood, it appeared, was a TCR beta motif of seven to nine highly homologous variants.

For these receptors, no antigen is known. TCRdb reanalysed the 5' RACE reads using MiXCR and keeps one entry per CDR3 protein. Of 700,000 or so distinct CDR3 sequences listed, 15% to 20% are singletons. Sequenced input: blood, either unsorted or a sorted T cell fraction (not recorded which). Receptor source: a male donor with ankylosing spondylitis.

This clonotype was observed a handful of times. The chain is built from TRBV5-1 and TRBJ1-1; no clear D. Trimming removed 0 bases at V and 2 bases at J, with 8 bases between. This CDR3 contains 14 residues. Germline lookup yields CDR1 SGHRS and CDR2 YFSETQ. The CDR3 sequence is CASSLVADNTEAFF. The CDR3, as DNA: TGCGCCAGCAGCTTGGTGGCAGACAACACTGAAGCTTTCTTT.

The V call is TRBV10-3, the J call TRBJ1-2; 10 positions agree with TRBD1. J gave up 0 bases and V 9 bases, and 1 base lay outside the gene matches. CDR1 is ENHRY, CDR2 SYGVKD, per germline. This CDR3 has 13 residues. CDR3 DNA: TGTGCCATAGGGACAGGGGCTAACTATGGCTACACCTTC. Amino acid sequence: CAIGTGANYGYTF.

This clonotype was seen a few times. The chain employs TRBV18 and TRBJ1-2, with D unclear. V was cut by 2 bases and J by 8 bases, with 18 bases left in between. The germline V gene has CDR1 KGHSH and CDR2 LQKENI. The CDR3 sequence is 15 residues long. The CDR3 is CASSPREVRAGGYTF. The CDR3 DNA reads TGTGCCAGCTCACCAAGAGAGGTTCGGGCTGGAGGCTACACCTTC.

On this clonotype: At one end, the junction sequence differs from germline, possibly due to a read error. The gene calls are TRBV20-1 and TRBJ2-3, with 9 bases that match TRBD2. From germline, CDR1 is DFQATT and CDR2 SNEGSKA (reference sequence). The length of the CDR3 is 18 residues. CDR3 residues: CCARVRKAGGPEGDTQYF. The CDR3 bases are TGCTGTGCTAGGGTCAGAAAAGCGGGAGGCCCGGAGGGTGATACGCAGTATTTT.

This clonotype was detected only once. V usage is TRBV7-9 and J usage is TRBJ2-7, with 10 bases lining up with TRBD2. CDR3 length: 16 residues. The ends lost 3 bases at V and 5 bases at J; junction bases unmatched: 10. Germline V CDR1 and CDR2: SEHNR, FQNEAQ (reference sequence). The CDR3 sequence is CASSLGVSGRTDEQYF. In nucleotides, the CDR3 is TGTGCCAGCAGCTTGGGAGTTAGCGGGAGGACCGACGAGCAGTACTTC.

The chain employs TRBV3-1 and TRBJ1-4; no clear D. V was shortened by 4 bases and J by 8 bases, with 20 bases between the two germline ends. From germline, CDR1 is LGHDT and CDR2 YNNKEL (reference sequence). The CDR3 consists of 16 residues. The CDR3 DNA follows: TGTGCCAGCAGCCCCCTGATTGCGGGTTCGGGGGAAAAACTGTTTTTT. Its protein is CASSPLIAGSGEKLFF.

This chain connects TRBV5-1 to TRBJ1-2; perhaps TRBD1 as D (6 bases). V lost 4 bases to trimming and J lost 3 bases, with 16 bases between them. Germline V gives CDR1 SGHRS, CDR2 YFSETQ. This CDR3 spans 15 amino acids. The CDR3 sequence is CASSIGQLGDYGYTF. For the CDR3, the DNA is TGCGCCAGCAGCATAGGACAGCTCGGGGACTATGGCTACACCTTC.